This TCR beta chain was obtained from a study of blood T cell repertoires in COVID-19 (dated by TCRdb to 2020 to 2021). A note on the overall study: The collaborator samples originated in the United States, Italy and Spain and spanned the acute and convalescent phases of COVID-19. HLA class I and class II types, where available, came from metadata supplied by the sample provider rather than from assay-based typing. The prospective study material was composed of cDNA or gDNA derived from T cells, B-cell-depleted T cells, or PBMCs. The sample metadata nearly always contained a de-identified subject ID, COVID-19 status, age in years and sex. Samples came from the ongoing ImmuneRACE study (first 160 participants) plus 1,254 subjects from 6 global collaborators. The repertoires were released in a freely available public database meant as a resource for research on the immune response to SARS-CoV-2. The dataset comprised deeply sampled blood TCRbeta repertoires from subjects exposed to, actively infected with, or recovered from COVID-19. Study-wide findings and limitations: The quantity of clinical and demographic metadata differed by source and by participant and was supplied without curation.

Collaborating institutions collected whole blood in K2EDTA tubes following their own protocols. Collaborator samples were shipped for TCRbeta analysis as frozen whole blood, isolated PBMCs, or DNA extracted from either sample type. Turning to this clone: What antigen it recognizes has not been identified. No much larger clone exists at a distance of one base, and base qualities are not known.

The immunoSEQ Assay, a bias-controlled multiplex PCR, was used to amplify TCRbeta CDR3 regions from genomic DNA. As for how the authors treated the data: Within the assay, amplification of reference gene primers was used to estimate how many nucleated cells each sample contained. Sequence reads were collapsed and filtered to measure the absolute abundance of every unique TCRbeta CDR3 rearrangement. Productive Simpson clonality was computed per sample as the square root of Simpson's diversity index over productive rearrangements. TCRdb carries this immuneACCESS record with in-frame sequences only. Its versions omit some clonotypes, under half of them owing to an unresolved V gene in the studies checked, with the rest unexplained. That table furnishes V, J and clone size, whereas the DNA furnished D and trimming. The sample table lists 30,000 to 50,000 clones, over 85% of them with a count of one. The top ten constitute roughly 4% of the sample.

The sequence was obtained from a human donor with active COVID-19. The donor label of this sample is uncertain. The sample consisted of peripheral blood.

The nucleotides read TGTGCCAGTAGTATTAGACTAGCGGGAGGGTCAGATACGCAGTATTTT. This codes for CASSIRLAGGSDTQYF. The rearranged chain carries TRBV19 and TRBJ2-3, with 14 bases in between that match TRBD2. The CDR3 sequence holds 16 residues, the cysteine and phenylalanine included. The read is trimmed to its CDR3 DNA, 48 bases read in frame from base 1. CDR1 LNHDA and CDR2 SQIVND were looked up in the germline V gene (reference sequence). At the junction V is shortened by 3 bases and J by 4 bases; bases outside the gene matches: 3.